This T cell receptor (beta chain) was captured in a study of blood T cell repertoires in COVID-19. Per the germline V gene, CDR1 is LNHDA and CDR2 is SQIVND (reference sequence). The CDR3 runs 16 residues. The V segment lost 8 bases and the J segment 3 bases; nucleotides outside the gene matches: 12. The method was immunoSEQ multiplex PCR; TCRdb's version includes in-frame clones alone and lacks a portion of them. The table includes over 85,000 clones, about nine tenths detected once. This sequence was found in a woman aged 80 or older with acute or convalescent COVID-19. J is TRBJ1-2 and V is TRBV19; 10 positions agree with TRBD1. The specimen was peripheral blood. The CDR3 is CASEGTGATNHYGYTF. The CDR3 DNA reads TGTGCCAGTGAAGGGACAGGGGCAACTAACCACTATGGCTACACCTTC.